This TCR beta chain was recovered during a study of technical replicates of blood from several donors. TCRdb keeps only in-frame clones here, not all; method: immunoSEQ multiplex PCR. The sample carries approximately 73,000 clones, 90% to 95% recorded once. Per the germline V gene, CDR1 is SGDLS and CDR2 is YYNGEE. The J segment lost 0 bases and the V segment lost 3 bases, leaving 2 bases of the junction unmatched. CDR3 length equals 15 residues. Sample: T cells isolated from PBMCs. The sequence derives from a human donor in good health. This chain uses TRBV9 with TRBJ1-4; 7 bases align to TRBD1. In DNA form, the CDR3 reads TGTGCCAGCAGCGATGACAGGGCAACTAATGAAAAACTGTTTTTT. Residues: CASSDDRATNEKLFF.